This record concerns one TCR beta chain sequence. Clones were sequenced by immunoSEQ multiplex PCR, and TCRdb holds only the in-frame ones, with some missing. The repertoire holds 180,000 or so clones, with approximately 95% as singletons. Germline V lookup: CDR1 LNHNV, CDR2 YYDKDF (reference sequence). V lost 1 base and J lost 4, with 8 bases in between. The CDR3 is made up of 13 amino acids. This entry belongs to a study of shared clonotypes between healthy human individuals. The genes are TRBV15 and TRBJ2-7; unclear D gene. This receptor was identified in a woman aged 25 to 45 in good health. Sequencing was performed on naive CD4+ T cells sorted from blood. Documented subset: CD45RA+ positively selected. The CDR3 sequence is CATSRGLQYEQYF. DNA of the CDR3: TGTGCCACCAGCAGAGGTCTTCAGTACGAGCAGTACTTC.